This T cell receptor beta chain originates from a study of blood T cell repertoires in COVID-19. The wider study: The cDNA or gDNA used as material had been derived from T cells, B-cell-depleted T cells, or PBMCs.

Germline trimming cut 3 bases from V and 4 bases from J; bases unmatched to any gene: 9. Germline CDR1 is WNHNN and CDR2 is SYGVQD (reference sequence). The CDR3 has 16 residues. In the original workflow: Amplification of reference gene primers provided the estimated nucleated cell counts. Sequencing was performed with immunoSEQ multiplex PCR; in TCRdb, only in-frame clones are kept and a portion is missing. From that table come the V and J calls and clone size; the DNA was used to work out D and trimming. The sample comprises 250,000 to 350,000 clones, approximately 84% of which are singletons, and 2% to 2.5% rests with the top ten.

The chain couples TRBV10-1 to TRBJ2-3; 8 bases fit TRBD2. The sequenced material came from peripheral blood. The source is a woman in her twenties or thirties who had recovered from COVID-19. CDR3 protein: CASSERPAGAPDTQYF. CDR3 coding DNA: TGCGCCAGCAGTGAAAGGCCAGCGGGAGCCCCAGATACGCAGTATTTT.